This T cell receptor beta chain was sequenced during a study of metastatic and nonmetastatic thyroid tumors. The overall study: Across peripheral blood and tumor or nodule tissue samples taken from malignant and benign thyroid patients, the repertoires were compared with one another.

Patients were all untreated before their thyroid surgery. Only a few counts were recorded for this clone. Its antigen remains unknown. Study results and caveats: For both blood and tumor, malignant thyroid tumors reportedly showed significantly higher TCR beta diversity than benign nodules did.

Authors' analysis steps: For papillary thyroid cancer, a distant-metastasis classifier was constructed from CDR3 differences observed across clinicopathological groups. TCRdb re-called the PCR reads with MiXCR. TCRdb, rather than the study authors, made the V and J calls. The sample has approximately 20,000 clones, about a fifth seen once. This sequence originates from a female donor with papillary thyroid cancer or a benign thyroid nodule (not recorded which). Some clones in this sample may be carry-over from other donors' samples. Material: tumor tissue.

CDR3 DNA: TGTGCCAGCAGCTTACCCACAGATACGCAGTATTTT. Amino acids: CASSLPTDTQYF. The genes are TRBV7-2 and TRBJ2-3; D is unresolved. CDR3 length equals 12 residues. CDR1 is SGHTA, CDR2 FQGNSA, per germline. With 2 bases removed from V and 2 bases from J, the gap between germline ends came to 2 bases.